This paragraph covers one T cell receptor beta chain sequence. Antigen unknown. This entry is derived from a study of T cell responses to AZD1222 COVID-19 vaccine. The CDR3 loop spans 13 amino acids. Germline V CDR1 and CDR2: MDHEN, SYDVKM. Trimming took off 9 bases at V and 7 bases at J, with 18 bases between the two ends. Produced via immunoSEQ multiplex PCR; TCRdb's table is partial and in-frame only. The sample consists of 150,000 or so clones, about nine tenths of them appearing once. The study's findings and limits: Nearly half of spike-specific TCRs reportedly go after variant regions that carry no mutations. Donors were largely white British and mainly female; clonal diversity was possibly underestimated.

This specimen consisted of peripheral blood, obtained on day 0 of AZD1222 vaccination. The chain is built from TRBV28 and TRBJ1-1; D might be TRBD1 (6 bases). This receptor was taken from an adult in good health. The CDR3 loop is CASRVGGQGEAFF. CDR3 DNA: TGTGCCAGTCGAGTGGGGGGCCAAGGTGAAGCTTTCTTT.